The T cell receptor beta chain under discussion was sequenced for a study of T-cell memory formation after mild COVID-19. Turning to the study itself: The study found TCR clusters largely donor specific. Study-wide points: A subset of responding clones appeared in pre-infection memory, suggesting cross-reactive memory joined. Among clones contracting day 15 to 85, CD4/CD8 was balanced, whereas later expanders leaned CD4+. Among contracting clones, CD4+ were mainly CM/EM and CD8+ enriched in EMRA.

Each CDR3 protein is one row after TCRdb ran MiXCR on the 5' RACE reads. In the table there are about 110,000 distinct CDR3 sequences, approximately 15% of which are singletons. There are many counts of this clonotype. What it binds is not known. Looked up from germline, CDR1 is DFQATT and CDR2 is SNEGSKA (reference sequence). With 4 bases clipped from V and 4 bases from J, the junction kept 7 bases outside the gene matches. The CDR3 sequence is 14 residues long. This TCR was recovered from an adult woman who had mild COVID-19 (a few samples of this study predate the infection). Cell type and time point are not known. The chain joins TRBV20-1 to TRBJ1-5, with 7 bases aligning to TRBD1. The sample consisted of PBMCs or a T cell subset sorted from them (not recorded which). DNA of the CDR3: TGCAGTGCTAAGGGGGCAGGGGTTAATCAGCCCCAGCATTTT. Protein sequence: CSAKGAGVNQPQHF.